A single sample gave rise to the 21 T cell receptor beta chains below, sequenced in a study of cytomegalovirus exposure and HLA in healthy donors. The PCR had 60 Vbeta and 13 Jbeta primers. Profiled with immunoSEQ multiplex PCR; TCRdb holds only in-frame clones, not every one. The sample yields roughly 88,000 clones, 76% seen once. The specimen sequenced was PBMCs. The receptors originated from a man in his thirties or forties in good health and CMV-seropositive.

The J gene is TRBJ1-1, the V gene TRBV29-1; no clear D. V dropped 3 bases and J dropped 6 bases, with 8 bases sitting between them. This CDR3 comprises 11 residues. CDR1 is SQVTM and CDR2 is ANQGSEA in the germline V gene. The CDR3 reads CSVDEFPEAFF. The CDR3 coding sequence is TGCAGCGTTGATGAGTTCCCTGAAGCTTTCTTT.

This CDR3 is CASSLEARASADTQYF. DNA of the CDR3: TGTGCCAGCAGTCTAGAGGCCAGGGCGTCGGCAGATACGCAGTATTTT. J is TRBJ2-3 and V is TRBV2, with D maybe TRBD1 (5 bases). The V end lost 5 bases, the J end lost 4 bases, and 19 bases lay between the germline ends. This CDR3 spans 16 amino acids. From germline, CDR1 is SNHLY and CDR2 FYNNEI.

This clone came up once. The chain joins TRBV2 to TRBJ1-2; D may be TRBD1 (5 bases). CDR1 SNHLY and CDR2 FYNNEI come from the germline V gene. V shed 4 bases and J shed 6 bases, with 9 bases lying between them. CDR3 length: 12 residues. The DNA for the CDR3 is TGTGCCAGCAGTGTTAGGGGTGATGGCTACACCTTC. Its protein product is CASSVRGDGYTF.

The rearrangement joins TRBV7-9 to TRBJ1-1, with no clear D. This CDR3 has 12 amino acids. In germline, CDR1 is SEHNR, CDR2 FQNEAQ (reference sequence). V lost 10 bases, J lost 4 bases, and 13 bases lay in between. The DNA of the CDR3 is TGTGCCACCCAACGAGGCGGCACTGAAGCTTTCTTT. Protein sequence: CATQRGGTEAFF.

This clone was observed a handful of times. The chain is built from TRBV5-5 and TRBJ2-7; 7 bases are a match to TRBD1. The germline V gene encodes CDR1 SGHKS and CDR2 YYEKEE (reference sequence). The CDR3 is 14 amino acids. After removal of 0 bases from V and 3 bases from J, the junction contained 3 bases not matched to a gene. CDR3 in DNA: TGTGCCAGCAGCTTGGCGGGACAGTACTACGAGCAGTACGTC. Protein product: CASSLAGQYYEQYV.

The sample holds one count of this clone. In DNA, the CDR3 is TGTGCCAGTAGTATCTATCGGGAGGTTGAAGCTTTCTTT. Amino acid sequence: CASSIYREVEAFF. The chain couples TRBV19 to TRBJ1-1; D gene ambiguous. V lost 3 bases to trimming and J lost 7 bases, with 12 bases between them. This CDR3 region has 13 residues. From germline, CDR1 is LNHDA and CDR2 SQIVND (reference sequence). Full variable domain (remainder filled in from reference TRBV19 and TRBJ1-1): DGGITQSPKYLFRKEGQNVTLSCEQNLNHDAMYWYRQDPGQGLRLIYYSQIVNDFQKGDIAEGYSVSREKKESFPLTVTSAQKNPTAFYLCASSIYREVEAFFGQGTRLTVV.

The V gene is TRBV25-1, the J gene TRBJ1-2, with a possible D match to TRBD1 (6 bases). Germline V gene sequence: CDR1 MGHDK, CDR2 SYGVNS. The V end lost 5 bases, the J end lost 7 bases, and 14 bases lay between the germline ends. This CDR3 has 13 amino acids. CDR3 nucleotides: TGTGCCAGCAGTCCAACAGGGACGGTTGGCTACACCTTC. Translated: CASSPTGTVGYTF.

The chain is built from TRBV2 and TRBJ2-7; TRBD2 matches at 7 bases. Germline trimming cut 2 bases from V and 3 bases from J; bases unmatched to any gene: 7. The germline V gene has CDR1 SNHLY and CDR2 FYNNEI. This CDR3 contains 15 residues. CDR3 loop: CASSERASGYYEQYF. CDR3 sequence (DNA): TGTGCCAGCAGTGAACGGGCTAGCGGATACTACGAGCAGTACTTC.

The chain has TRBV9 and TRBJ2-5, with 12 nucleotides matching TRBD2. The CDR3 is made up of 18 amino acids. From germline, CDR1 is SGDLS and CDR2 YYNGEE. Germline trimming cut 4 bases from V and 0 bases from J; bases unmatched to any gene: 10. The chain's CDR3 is CASSSGGLAGGYQETQYF. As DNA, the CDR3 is TGTGCCAGCAGCTCTGGGGGGCTAGCGGGGGGGTACCAAGAGACCCAGTACTTC.

The CDR3 spells CASSSISPQGTGDSYEQYF. The CDR3 coding sequence is TGTGCCAGCAGCTCAATCTCTCCTCAAGGGACAGGGGACTCCTACGAGCAGTACTTC. The rearrangement joins TRBV11-2 to TRBJ2-7; 10 bases are shared with TRBD1. Germline CDR1 reads SGHAT; CDR2 reads FQNNGV. The CDR3 has 19 amino acids. Trimming removed 4 bases from V and 0 bases from J; junction bases left unmatched: 15.

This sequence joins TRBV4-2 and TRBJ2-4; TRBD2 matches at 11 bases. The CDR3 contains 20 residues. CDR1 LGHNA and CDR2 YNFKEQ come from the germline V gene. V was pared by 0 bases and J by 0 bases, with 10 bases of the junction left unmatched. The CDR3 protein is CASSQDVTSGGPIAKNIQYF. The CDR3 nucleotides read TGTGCCAGCAGCCAAGATGTTACTAGCGGGGGCCCAATAGCCAAAAACATTCAGTACTTC.

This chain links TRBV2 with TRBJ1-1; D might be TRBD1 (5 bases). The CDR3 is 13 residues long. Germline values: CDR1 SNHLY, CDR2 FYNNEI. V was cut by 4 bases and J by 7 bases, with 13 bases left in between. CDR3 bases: TGTGCCAGCAGTGTAGCAGGGAGTGGTGAAGCTTTCTTT. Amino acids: CASSVAGSGEAFF. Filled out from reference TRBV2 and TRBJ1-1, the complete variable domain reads EPEVTQTPSHQVTQMGQEVILRCVPISNHLYFYWYRQILGQKVEFLVSFYNNEISEKSEIFDDQFSVERPDGSNFTLKIRSTKLEDSAMYFCASSVAGSGEAFFGQGTRLTVV.

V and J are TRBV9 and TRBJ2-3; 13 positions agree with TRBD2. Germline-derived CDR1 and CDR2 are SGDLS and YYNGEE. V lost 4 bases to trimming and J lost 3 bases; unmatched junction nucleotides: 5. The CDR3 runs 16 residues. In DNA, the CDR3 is TGTGCCAGCAGCCCGGGACTAGCGGGGAATACAGATACGCAGTATTTT. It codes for CASSPGLAGNTDTQYF.

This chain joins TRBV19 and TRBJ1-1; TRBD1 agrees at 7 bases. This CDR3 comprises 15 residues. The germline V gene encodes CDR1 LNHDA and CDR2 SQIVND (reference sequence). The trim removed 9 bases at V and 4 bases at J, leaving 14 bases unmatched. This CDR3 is CASEQGTVRGTEAFF. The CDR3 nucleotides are TGTGCCAGCGAACAGGGGACAGTCCGAGGCACTGAAGCTTTCTTT.

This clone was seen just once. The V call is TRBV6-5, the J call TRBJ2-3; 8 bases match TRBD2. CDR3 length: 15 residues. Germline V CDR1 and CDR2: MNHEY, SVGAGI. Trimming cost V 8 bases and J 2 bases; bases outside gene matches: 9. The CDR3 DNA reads TGTGCCAGCTCGTGGGGTAGCGGGGTCACAGATACGCAGTATTTT. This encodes CASSWGSGVTDTQYF.

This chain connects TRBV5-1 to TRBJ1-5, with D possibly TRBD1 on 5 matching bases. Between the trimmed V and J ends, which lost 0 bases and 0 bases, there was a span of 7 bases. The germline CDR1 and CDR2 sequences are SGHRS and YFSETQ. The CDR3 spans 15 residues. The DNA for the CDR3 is TGCGCCAGCAGCTTGGAAACAGGTAGCAATCAGCCCCAGCATTTT. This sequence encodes CASSLETGSNQPQHF. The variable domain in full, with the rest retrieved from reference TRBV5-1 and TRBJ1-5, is KAGVTQTPRYLIKTRGQQVTLSCSPISGHRSVSWYQQTPGQGLQFLFEYFSETQRNKGNFPGRFSGRQFSNSRSEMNVSTLELGDSALYLCASSLETGSNQPQHFGDGTRLSIL.

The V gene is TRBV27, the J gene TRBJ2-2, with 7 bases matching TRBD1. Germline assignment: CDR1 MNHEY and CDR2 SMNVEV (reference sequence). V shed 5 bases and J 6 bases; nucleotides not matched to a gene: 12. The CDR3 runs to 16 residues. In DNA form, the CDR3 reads TGTGCCAGCAGTCCTCATGAGACAGGGTCCTCCGGGGAGCTGTTTTTT. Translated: CASSPHETGSSGELFF.

The CDR3 nucleotides read TGCGCCAGCAGCCAAGGACGGTACCGACAGGGGGGCACTGAAGCTTTCTTT. Translating gives CASSQGRYRQGGTEAFF. J is TRBJ1-1 and V is TRBV4-3; 9 positions match TRBD1. J lost 4 bases, V lost 1 base, and 10 bases had no gene match. The CDR3 totals 17 residues. The germline CDR1 and CDR2 sequences are LGHNA and YSLEER.

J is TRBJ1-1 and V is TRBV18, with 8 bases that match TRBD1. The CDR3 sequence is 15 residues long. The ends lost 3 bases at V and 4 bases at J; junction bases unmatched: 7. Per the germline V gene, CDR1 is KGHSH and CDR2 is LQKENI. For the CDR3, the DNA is TGTGCCAGCTCACCCACCCGGGACAGGTCCACTGAAGCTTTCTTT. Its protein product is CASSPTRDRSTEAFF.

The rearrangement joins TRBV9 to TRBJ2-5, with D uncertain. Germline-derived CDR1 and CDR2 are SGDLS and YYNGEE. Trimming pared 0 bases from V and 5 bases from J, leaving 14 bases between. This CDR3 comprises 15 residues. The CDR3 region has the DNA TGTGCCAGCAGCGTAGGTGGCGGTTCAAGGGAGACCCAGTACTTC. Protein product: CASSVGGGSRETQYF.

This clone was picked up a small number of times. The CDR3 is CASRTGGVSPLHF. DNA for the CDR3: TGTGCCAGCAGGACAGGGGGAGTTTCACCCCTCCACTTT. The V call is TRBV28, the J call TRBJ1-6, with TRBD1 matching 9 bases. V trimming: 6 bases; J trimming: 9 bases; junction bases outside the gene matches: 3. CDR1 and CDR2 from the germline V gene are MDHEN and SYDVKM. This CDR3 contains 13 residues.